What follows is one TCR beta chain and its context. No antigen is known for it. Per germline, CDR1 MGHDK and CDR2 SYGVNS. The CDR3 runs 13 residues. V was clipped by 6 bases and J by 6 bases, with 14 bases between them. The libraries were made with immunoSEQ version 4 in survey mode. Template was genomic DNA at 8 to 10 ng/uL, with up to roughly 1 ug used per sample. Repertoires were generated with immunoSEQ multiplex PCR, while TCRdb's copy carries only in-frame clones and drops some. The sample contains 40,000 to 60,000 clones, approximately 90% of which appear only once. Cells were stimulated nonspecifically with anti-CD3/anti-CD28 magnetic beads. Sorting selected CD4+ T cells upregulating both CD40 ligand and CD69. CD4+ T cell counts exceeded 400 cells/uL; CMV serology was positive. The sample comes from a study of persistence of HIV-infected CD4 T cells. Regarding the study as a whole: TCRbeta richness was lower in CMV- and Gag-responding cells than in anti-CD3/anti-CD28-responding cells. Antigen-responding cells were enriched for degenerate expanded CDR3beta sequences.

This receptor was identified in an adult woman with HIV who was CMV-seropositive. The V call is TRBV25-1, the J call TRBJ1-2, with TRBD1 as a possible D gene (6 bases). The specimen was CD4+ T cells sorted from PBMCs after approximately 19-hour stimulation, collected from a patient who received antiretroviral therapy. The CDR3 spells CASRKQGWDGYTF. The CDR3 nucleotides read TGTGCCAGCAGGAAACAGGGCTGGGATGGCTACACCTTC.